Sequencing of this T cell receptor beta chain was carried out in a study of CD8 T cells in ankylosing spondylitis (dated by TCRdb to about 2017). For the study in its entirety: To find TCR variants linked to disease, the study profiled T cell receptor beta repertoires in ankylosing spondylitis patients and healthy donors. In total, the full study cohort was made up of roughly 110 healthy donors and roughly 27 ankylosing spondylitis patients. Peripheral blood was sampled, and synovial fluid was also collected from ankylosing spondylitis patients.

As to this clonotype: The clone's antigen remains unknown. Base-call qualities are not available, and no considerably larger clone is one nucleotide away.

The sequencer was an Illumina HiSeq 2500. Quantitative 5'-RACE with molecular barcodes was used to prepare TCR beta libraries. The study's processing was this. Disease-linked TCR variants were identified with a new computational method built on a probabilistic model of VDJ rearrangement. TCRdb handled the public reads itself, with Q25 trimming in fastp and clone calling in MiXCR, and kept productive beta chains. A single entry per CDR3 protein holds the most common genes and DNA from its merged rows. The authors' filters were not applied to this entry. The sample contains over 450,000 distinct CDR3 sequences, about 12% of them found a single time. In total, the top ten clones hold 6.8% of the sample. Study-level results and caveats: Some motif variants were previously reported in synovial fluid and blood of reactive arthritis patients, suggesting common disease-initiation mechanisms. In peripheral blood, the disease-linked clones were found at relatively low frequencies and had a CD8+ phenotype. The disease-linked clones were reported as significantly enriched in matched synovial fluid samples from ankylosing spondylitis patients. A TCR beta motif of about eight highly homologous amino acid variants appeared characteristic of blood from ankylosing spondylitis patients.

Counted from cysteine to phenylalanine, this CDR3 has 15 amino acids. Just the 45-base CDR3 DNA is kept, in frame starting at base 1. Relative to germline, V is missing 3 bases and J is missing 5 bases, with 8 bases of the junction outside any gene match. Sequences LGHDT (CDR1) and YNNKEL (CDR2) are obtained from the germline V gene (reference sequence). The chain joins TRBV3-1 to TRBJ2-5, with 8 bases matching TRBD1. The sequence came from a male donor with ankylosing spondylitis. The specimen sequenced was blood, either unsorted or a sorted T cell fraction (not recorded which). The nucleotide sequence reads TGTGCCAGCAGCCAGTTGACAGGGGTTTTCGAGACCCAGTACTTC. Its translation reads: CASSQLTGVFETQYF.